This T cell receptor (beta chain) was profiled in a study of cytomegalovirus exposure and HLA in healthy donors. The CDR3 has 14 amino acids. Germline V gives CDR1 SGHRS, CDR2 YFSETQ. V was clipped by 6 bases and J by 6 bases; unmatched bases: 8. With 60 Vbeta and 13 Jbeta primers, the PCR was carried out. Sequencing was performed with immunoSEQ multiplex PCR; in TCRdb, only in-frame clones are kept and a portion is missing. This table holds approximately 140,000 clones, around three quarters found once. This clone showed up just a few times. The chain combines TRBV5-1 with TRBJ2-4; 8 positions agree with TRBD2. Input material: PBMCs. This sequence originates from a middle-aged man in good health and CMV-seronegative. The chain's CDR3 is CASTPGLDVNIQYF. The CDR3 nucleotides read TGCGCCAGCACTCCGGGACTAGATGTAAACATTCAGTACTTC.